The 13 T cell receptor beta chains given below trace back to one sample, sequenced in a study of blood T cells in healthy people across ages (dated by TCRdb to 2015 to 2017). Preparation of the library involved 5' RACE. Reads for this sample came from an Illumina HiSeq 2500. A second PCR of 7 to 11 cycles was performed with a sample-barcoded 5' primer and a J-beta primer mix. TCRdb ran its own pipeline on the public reads, namely fastp trimming at Q25 and MiXCR clone calling, and kept in-frame beta chains. Entries that share a CDR3 protein sequence are merged under the most common genes and DNA. The sample data list 1.5 million to 2 million distinct CDR3 sequences, and roughly 30% of these were observed just once. The ten largest clones represent around 10% of the sample. The sample comprised blood. The receptors come from a woman between 25 and 40 years old in good health.

Comments on this clonotype: One end of the junction fails to match germline, which may point to a read error. V is TRBV9 and J is TRBJ2-3, with unresolved D. The CDR3 totals 15 residues. Per germline, CDR1 SGDLS and CDR2 YYNGEE. This chain's CDR3 is CANSVLTRGTDTQYF. DNA of the CDR3: TGTGCCAACAGCGTACTAACCCGGGGCACAGATACGCAGTATTTT.

V is TRBV28 and J is TRBJ1-2, with 7 bases matching TRBD1. In germline, CDR1 is MDHEN, CDR2 SYDVKM. Losses at the gene ends were 5 bases for V and 8 bases for J; bases not matched to a gene: 8. The CDR3 loop spans 13 amino acids. CDR3 sequence reads: CASSIQGRGGYTF. Written as DNA, the CDR3 is TGTGCCAGCAGTATACAGGGGAGGGGAGGCTACACCTTC.

This chain links TRBV10-3 with TRBJ2-1; D is uncertain. Germline V lookup: CDR1 ENHRY, CDR2 SYGVKD. Trimming took off 8 bases at V and 1 base at J, with 12 bases between the two ends. There are 14 residues in the CDR3. The CDR3 loop reads CAIAPSGSYNEQFF. In nucleotides, the CDR3 is TGTGCCATCGCCCCCTCCGGGTCCTACAATGAGCAGTTCTTC.

The chain combines TRBV7-9 with TRBJ2-1; weak D call: TRBD2 (6 bases). The V end lost 5 bases, the J end lost 11 bases, and 19 bases lay between the germline ends. The germline V gene has CDR1 SEHNR and CDR2 FQNEAQ (reference sequence). This CDR3 region has 14 residues. The CDR3 loop reads CASSPGPGAGQQFF. The CDR3 nucleotides are TGTGCCAGCAGCCCGGGTCCCGGAGCGGGCCAGCAGTTCTTC.

As to this clonotype: A much larger clone differs from this one at a single base, so this may be a read error. This sequence joins TRBV7-2 and TRBJ2-4, with D maybe TRBD2 (5 bases). The ends were cut back, 5 bases at V and 13 bases at J, with 12 bases in the middle. The CDR3 sequence is 11 residues long. CDR1 and CDR2 (germline): SGHTA, FQGNSA. The CDR3 is CASSQAEEQYF. The CDR3 nucleotides read TGTGCCAGCAGCCAAGCGGAAGAGCAGTACTTC. Full variable domain (rest looked up from reference TRBV7-2 and TRBJ2-4): GAGVSQSPSNKVTEKGKDVELRCDPISGHTALYWYRQSLGQGLEFLIYFQGNSAPDKSGLPSDRFSAERTGGSVSTLTIQRTQQEDSAVYLCASSQAEEQYFGAGTRLSVL.

V usage is TRBV24-1 and J usage is TRBJ2-1, with 13 bases fitting TRBD2. Germline CDR1 is KGHDR and CDR2 is SFDVKD. V dropped 5 bases and J dropped 12; count of bases not matched to a gene: 9. The CDR3 is 15 amino acids. CDR3 in DNA: TGTGCCACCAGTGCACTAGCGGGGGGGCTAGATGTGCAGTTCTTC. Residues: CATSALAGGLDVQFF.

This clonotype has more than one count but fewer than ten. The chain uses TRBV15 and TRBJ1-4; weak D call: TRBD1 (5 bases). The germline V and J ends were trimmed by 5 bases and 0 bases, with 13 bases remaining between them. The CDR3 spans 16 residues. In germline, CDR1 is LNHNV, CDR2 YYDKDF (reference sequence). The CDR3: CATSPEGRPTNEKLFF. Written as DNA, the CDR3 is TGTGCCACCAGCCCCGAGGGGAGACCAACTAATGAAAAACTGTTTTTT.

For this clonotype: Mismatch with germline at one junction end may stem from a read error. The gene calls are TRBV20-1 and TRBJ2-5, with D perhaps matching TRBD1 or TRBD2 (5 bases each). Germline CDR1 is DFQATT and CDR2 is SNEGSKA (reference sequence). The CDR3 totals 15 residues. The CDR3 DNA sequence: TGCAGTGCTAGTGGGGCTAGCAGAAAACAAGAGGCCCAGTACTTC. Protein product: CSASGASRKQEAQYF.

This clonotype showed up just a few times. The gene calls are TRBV13 and TRBJ1-2, with D possibly TRBD1 on 5 matching bases. This CDR3 is built from 14 residues. V was trimmed by 5 bases and J by 4 bases, leaving 14 bases between them. Germline V gives CDR1 PRHDT, CDR2 FYEKMQ (reference sequence). CDR3 bases: TGTGCCAGCAGCCTTGACAGCTCCAGCTATGGCTACACCTTC. Translation: CASSLDSSSYGYTF.

Details on this clonotype: An end of the junction does not agree with germline; a read error may underlie this. As DNA, the CDR3 is TGTGCCAGCAGCCAAGGGGGACTAGCGTCCTACAAGCAGTACTTC. Translation: CASSQGGLASYKQYF. The rearrangement joins TRBV3-1 to TRBJ2-7, with 10 bases fitting TRBD2. Germline CDR1 is LGHDT and CDR2 is YNNKEL (reference sequence). There are 15 residues in the CDR3.

V is TRBV29-1 and J is TRBJ1-1; TRBD1 is a possible D gene (6 bases). Germline CDR1 and CDR2: SQVTM and ANQGSEA. There are 13 residues in the CDR3. V was shortened by 6 bases and J by 1 base, with 12 bases between the two germline ends. The CDR3 DNA follows: TGCAGCGTCGGGGGACACTGGAACACTGAAGCTTTCTTT. Amino acid sequence: CSVGGHWNTEAFF.

The V gene is TRBV5-1, the J gene TRBJ2-1, with D possibly matching TRBD1 (5 bases). Germline V CDR1 and CDR2: SGHRS, YFSETQ. CDR3 length equals 16 residues. Trimming pared 4 bases from V and 8 bases from J, leaving 22 bases between. The CDR3 DNA follows: TGCGCCAGCAGCCCCTTACCGGGCCAGCAGGGATATGAGCAGTTCTTC. Its protein product is CASSPLPGQQGYEQFF.

The chain has TRBV27 and TRBJ1-2, with 8 positions matching TRBD1. CDR3 length: 15 amino acids. Germline V gives CDR1 MNHEY, CDR2 SMNVEV (reference sequence). Trimming at V came to 5 bases and at J to 3 bases, leaving 8 bases not matched to a gene. CDR3 bases: TGTGCCAGCAGTCCCGACAGGGGCCTTCACTATGGCTACACCTTC. Translation: CASSPDRGLHYGYTF.